This T cell receptor beta chain was recovered during a study of blood T cell repertoires in COVID-19. Study at large: Some COVID-19 samples were acute and others convalescent; all came from the United States, Italy and Spain. Sources were T cells, B-cell-depleted T cells, or PBMCs; the material itself was cDNA or gDNA.

There are 11 residues in the CDR3. With 5 bases clipped from V and 3 bases from J, the junction kept 0 bases outside the gene matches. From germline, CDR1 is GTSNPN and CDR2 SVGIG (reference sequence). As originally analysed: Reference gene primer amplification in the assay estimated nucleated cell counts. Sequencing was performed with immunoSEQ multiplex PCR; in TCRdb, only in-frame clones are kept and a portion is missing. The V and J calls and clone size come from that table; D and trimming were worked out from the DNA. This sample has 120,000 to 150,000 clones; around nine tenths occur once, and the top ten carry around 1.6%.

Sequences were obtained from peripheral blood. The source of this sequence is a human donor in a cohort sampled during active COVID-19. The rearrangement uses TRBV30 and TRBJ2-7, with 8 bases fitting TRBD1. CDR3 coding DNA: TGTGCCTGGGGACAGGGCTACGAGCAGTACTTC. It translates to CAWGQGYEQYF. Complete variable domain (other parts from reference TRBV30 and TRBJ2-7): SQTIHQWPATLVQPVGSPLSLECTVEGTSNPNLYWYRQAAGRGLQLLFYSVGIGQISSEVPQNLSASRPQDRQFILSSKKLLLSDSGFYLCAWGQGYEQYFGPGTRLTVT.